This TCR beta chain is from a study of T cell responses to AZD1222 COVID-19 vaccine (dated by TCRdb to 2020 to 2022). In terms of the full investigation: TCR sequencing was performed for 230 to 250 trial participants, of whom approximately 200 were given two doses of AZD1222 and 26 were given two doses of MenACWY control vaccine. Trial participants were enrolled by age into 18-55, 56-69 and 70-plus year subgroups, with 148, 28 and 57 TCR-sequenced participants respectively. The investigation overall reported the following: Because no samples from the day 14 peak response were available, repertoires could be characterized only after the peak T cell response. In the small 56-69-year group, the increase in depth fell short of significance, most likely because of low power. A significant rise in spike-specific TCR breadth and depth was observed after two AZD1222 doses relative to day 0 and relative to MenACWY recipients. Participants were mostly white British and included more females than males, and it was suggested by the authors that clonal diversity may have been underestimated. Conclusions about previously exposed vaccinees are limited, since just 5 or 6 AZD1222 recipients were seropositive for SARS-CoV-2 at baseline. Epitopes outside the regions mutated in the B.1.351 and B.1.1.7 variants were reportedly recognized by nearly half of the unique spike-specific TCRs. The vaccine-associated CD4 TCRs covered the entire spike protein, and the dominant responses fell in regions 160-218 and 743-854.

CDR1 and CDR2 are read off the germline V gene as SGHDT and YYEEEE. Trimming takes 4 bases off V and 3 bases off J; junction bases not matched to a gene: 9. Including the terminal cysteine and phenylalanine, the CDR3 comprises 16 residues. Only the CDR3 DNA stays, 48 bases, in frame from base 1. The time point label here, explained by the study, means: about 28 days (+/-7) after the second vaccine dose. AZD1222 recipients given second doses at about 4 weeks or at about 12 weeks were pooled, since spike-specific TCR depth and breadth were not found to differ between the two schedules. Vaccinee samples came from UK trials COV001 and COV002, including a single-blind randomized controlled phase 2/3 trial of AZD1222 (ChAdOx1 nCoV-19) in healthy adults. Trial participant PBMC samples were collected at day 0 and day 28 after the second dose for TCRbeta chain sequencing. The CDR3 regions of human TCRbeta chains were subjected to immunosequencing. Regarding the original processing steps: Repertoire TCRs were matched against a reference library of SARS-CoV-2-specific TCRs generated with the MIRA antigen-specificity platform. Breadth meant the fraction of unique TCRs that were SARS-CoV-2-associated, whereas depth meant the fraction of total T cells that were SARS-CoV-2-associated. Using the MIRA data, every spike-specific TCR was mapped to the spike region that the TCR reacted to and assigned to either a CD4 or a CD8 class. Log10-transformed breadth and depth values were compared by one-way ANOVA with Sidak's multiple comparisons tests. The source is immuneACCESS, and TCRdb retained only in-frame sequences with V and J called. Part of the clones is not carried over; for the studies checked, unresolved V genes explain less than half of this, and the remainder is unexplained. For V, J and clone size, that table is used; D and trimming come from the DNA. Recorded for this sample are fewer than 150,000 clones; roughly 87% of them occurred a single time. The ten most abundant clones make up roughly 5.7% of the sample.

About this clone: Its target antigen remains unknown. One base away there is no much larger clone; base qualities are not given.

The sequences come from peripheral blood, collected 28 days after the second AZD1222 dose. The chain links TRBV5-6 with TRBJ1-2, with 10 bases in between that match TRBD1. The TCR comes from an adult who received the AZD1222 COVID-19 vaccine. In nucleotide form, the sequence is TGTGCCAGCAGCCTGACGTGGGACAGGGGCGACTATGGCTACACCTTC. Its product reads: CASSLTWDRGDYGYTF.